Presented here are 26 T cell receptor beta chains from one specimen sequenced in a study of cytomegalovirus exposure and HLA in healthy donors. Primers included in the PCR were 60 Vbeta and 13 Jbeta primers. The data were produced by immunoSEQ multiplex PCR, yet TCRdb's version contains in-frame clones alone and is incomplete. Listed are about 50,000 clones; less than 2.5% falls within the top ten. The source material was PBMCs. All receptors come from a woman younger than 30 in good health and CMV-seronegative.

The gene calls are TRBV29-1 and TRBJ2-3; 14 bases are a match to TRBD2. The CDR3 has 14 residues. Germline assignment: CDR1 SQVTM and CDR2 ANQGSEA. Trimming took 8 bases from V and 8 from J; bases not matched to a gene: 9. CDR3 residues: CSLWTSGGWGTQYF. Here the CDR3 DNA reads TGCAGCCTCTGGACTAGCGGGGGGTGGGGTACGCAGTATTTT.

The rearrangement uses TRBV6-1 and TRBJ2-5, with D maybe TRBD1 (5 bases). Looked up from germline, CDR1 is MNHNS and CDR2 is SASEGT. Trimming took 5 bases from V and 1 from J, leaving 11 bases between them. This CDR3 has 14 amino acids. The CDR3 sequence is CASSTTVSQETQYF. The CDR3 DNA reads TGTGCCAGCAGTACGACAGTCTCCCAAGAGACCCAGTACTTC.

The V and J genes are TRBV4-1 and TRBJ1-4, with D possibly being TRBD1 (5 bases). The CDR3 loop spans 14 amino acids. V was clipped by 1 base and J by 6 bases, with 9 bases between them. The germline V gene encodes CDR1 MGHRA and CDR2 YSYEKL. The CDR3: CASSQAEGDEKLFF. The CDR3 DNA sequence: TGCGCCAGCAGCCAAGCTGAAGGGGATGAAAAACTGTTTTTT.

The chain employs TRBV2 and TRBJ1-6, with 9 nucleotides matching TRBD1. Germline CDR1 and CDR2: SNHLY and FYNNEI. The CDR3 contains 16 residues. J was trimmed by 6 bases and V by 9 bases; bases with no gene match: 12. CDR3 in amino acids: CASSFTGGRGNSPLHF. The CDR3, as DNA: TGTGCCAGTTCATTTACAGGGGGCAGGGGTAATTCACCCCTCCACTTT.

This CDR3 reads CASQTYRGNRYEQYF. CDR3 DNA sequence: TGTGCCAGCCAAACCTACAGGGGTAACCGCTACGAGCAGTACTTC. The chain has TRBV6-1 and TRBJ2-7; TRBD1 matches 7 bases. Germline loops: CDR1 MNHNS, CDR2 SASEGT. There are 15 residues in the CDR3. V lost 8 bases and J lost 3; bases outside the gene matches: 13.

The rearrangement links TRBV28 to TRBJ1-4; D perhaps matches TRBD1 (5 bases). This CDR3 comprises 15 residues. Trimming left V 5 bases short and J 7 bases short, with 17 bases between. CDR1 and CDR2 (germline): MDHEN, SYDVKM. In DNA, the CDR3 is TGTGCCAGCAGTAGCACGGGGGTAGAGGCTGAAAAACTGTTTTTT. Translation gives CASSSTGVEAEKLFF.

The chain couples TRBV28 to TRBJ2-7; D is perhaps TRBD2 (7 bases). Trimming removed 5 bases from V and 2 bases from J, with 13 bases in between. Germline V gene sequence: CDR1 MDHEN, CDR2 SYDVKM. This CDR3 region has 14 residues. CDR3 region: CASSGGGRPYEQYF. The DNA for the CDR3 is TGTGCCAGCAGTGGCGGGGGCAGACCCTACGAGCAGTACTTC.

This chain connects TRBV23-1 to TRBJ2-5; D unclear. TRBV23-1 is flagged as an ORF with uncertain function. The CDR3 runs 16 residues. Trimming stripped 4 bases from V and 2 bases from J, with 17 bases between. The DNA of the CDR3 is TGCGCCAGCAGTCTCACCGCTGGGCACGTACAAGAGACCCAGTACTTC. Translated, it gives CASSLTAGHVQETQYF.

This sequence joins TRBV5-1 and TRBJ1-1; 7 bases map to TRBD1. Germline assignment: CDR1 SGHRS and CDR2 YFSETQ. The trim removed 6 bases at V and 0 bases at J, leaving 2 bases unmatched. CDR3 length equals 13 residues. CDR3 in amino acids: CASMGQLNTEAFF. CDR3 nucleotides: TGCGCCAGCATGGGACAGTTGAACACTGAAGCTTTCTTT. Combining the CDR3 with reference TRBV5-1 and TRBJ1-1 gives the whole variable domain KAGVTQTPRYLIKTRGQQVTLSCSPISGHRSVSWYQQTPGQGLQFLFEYFSETQRNKGNFPGRFSGRQFSNSRSEMNVSTLELGDSALYLCASMGQLNTEAFFGQGTRLTVV.

The chain links TRBV19 to TRBJ2-3, with 7 bases fitting TRBD2. This CDR3 has 15 residues. Germline assignment: CDR1 LNHDA and CDR2 SQIVND (reference sequence). After removal of 0 bases from V and 8 bases from J, the junction contained 8 bases not matched to a gene. The CDR3 nucleotides read TGTGCCAGTAGTATAGACGCCGGACTAGTTGCTACGCAGTATTTT. Protein sequence: CASSIDAGLVATQYF. The full variable domain, with the rest looked up from reference TRBV19 and TRBJ2-3, is DGGITQSPKYLFRKEGQNVTLSCEQNLNHDAMYWYRQDPGQGLRLIYYSQIVNDFQKGDIAEGYSVSREKKESFPLTVTSAQKNPTAFYLCASSIDAGLVATQYFGPGTRLTVL.

V is TRBV5-1 and J is TRBJ2-7; D is unresolved. V gave up 0 bases and J gave up 3 bases, with 13 bases separating them. CDR1 is SGHRS, CDR2 YFSETQ, per germline. The length of the CDR3 is 15 residues. CDR3 in amino acids: CASSLAFDTHYEQYF. The DNA for the CDR3 is TGCGCCAGCAGCTTGGCCTTCGACACCCACTACGAGCAGTACTTC.

The chain has TRBV5-1 and TRBJ2-7, with 10 bases lining up with TRBD1. Germline CDR1 is SGHRS and CDR2 is YFSETQ. CDR3 length: 16 amino acids. After removal of 1 base from V and 5 bases from J, the junction contained 9 bases not matched to a gene. In nucleotides, the CDR3 is TGCGCCAGCAGCTTGAACCCCGGGACAGGGGTCAACGAGCAGTACTTC. This sequence encodes CASSLNPGTGVNEQYF.

The rearrangement links TRBV20-1 to TRBJ1-1; D perhaps matches TRBD1 (6 bases). The germline CDR1 and CDR2 sequences are DFQATT and SNEGSKA (reference sequence). The CDR3 covers 11 residues. The V end lost 6 bases, the J end lost 11 bases, and 16 bases lay between the germline ends. This CDR3 reads CSAGGGRSAFF. The CDR3 DNA follows: TGCAGTGCCGGGGGGGGGCGCAGTGCTTTCTTT.

The chain recombines TRBV5-6 with TRBJ2-5; D is uncertain. Trimming shortened V by 0 bases and J by 0 bases, and 6 bases separated the two germline ends. CDR3 length: 14 residues. Germline loops: CDR1 SGHDT, CDR2 YYEEEE. The CDR3 DNA reads TGTGCCAGCAGCTTGGGGCCCGACCAAGAGACCCAGTACTTC. Amino acid sequence: CASSLGPDQETQYF.

The J gene is TRBJ1-5, the V gene TRBV5-1; 9 bases are a match to TRBD1. This CDR3 contains 15 residues. The germline V gene encodes CDR1 SGHRS and CDR2 YFSETQ. V dropped 5 bases and J dropped 4; count of bases not matched to a gene: 7. The CDR3 region has the DNA TGCGCCAGCAGTTCCGGGACAGGGATTAATCAGCCCCAGCATTTT. As protein: CASSSGTGINQPQHF.

The V call is TRBV2, the J call TRBJ1-3; perhaps TRBD1 as D (5 bases). V shed 3 bases and J shed 7 bases, with 10 bases lying between them. The CDR3 contains 13 residues. CDR1 is SNHLY and CDR2 is FYNNEI in the germline V gene. The DNA for the CDR3 is TGTGCCAGCAGTGACCGGACACCGAACACCATATATTTT. Protein: CASSDRTPNTIYF.

Turning to this clone: One junction end disagrees with the germline gene, perhaps due to a read error. This rearrangement joins TRBV7-3 to TRBJ2-7, with TRBD1 matching 8 bases. Germline V gene data show CDR1 as SGHTA and CDR2 as FQGTGA. The CDR3 extends over 13 amino acids. CDR3: CASSLTGGYEQYF. CDR3 nucleotides: TGTGCCAGCAGCCTAACAGGGGGATACGAGCAGTACTTC.

The CDR3 sequence is CASSGTGGPNTEAFF. The CDR3 DNA reads TGTGCCAGCAGTGGGACAGGGGGCCCAAACACTGAAGCTTTCTTT. The chain has TRBV2 and TRBJ1-1; 11 bases align to TRBD1. Germline V CDR1 and CDR2: SNHLY, FYNNEI. This CDR3 has 15 residues. V trimming: 4 bases; J trimming: 2 bases; junction bases outside the gene matches: 3.

Comments on this clone: The sample contains more than one DNA sequence encoding this CDR3. The DNA for the CDR3 is TGTGCCAGCAGCTCATCCGGGGGGGAGACCCAGTACTTC. This sequence encodes CASSSSGGETQYF. The chain employs TRBV7-9 and TRBJ2-5; the match to TRBD2 covers 7 bases. The CDR3 extends over 13 amino acids. The V gene end was trimmed by 4 bases and the J gene end by 5 bases; junction bases not matched to a gene: 4. Germline V gene lookup returns CDR1 SEHNR and CDR2 FQNEAQ (reference sequence).

V and J are TRBV6-6 and TRBJ2-6; 9 bases agree with TRBD1. This CDR3 contains 16 residues. V lost 6 bases and J lost 3; bases outside the gene matches: 6. Per the germline V gene, CDR1 is MNHNY and CDR2 is SVGAGI (reference sequence). CDR3 nucleotide sequence: TGTGCCAGCAGCCTGGGACAGGGCGGTGGGGCCAACGTCCTGACTTTC. It is translated as CASSLGQGGGANVLTF.

This chain joins TRBV5-1 and TRBJ1-1; D is ambiguous. Between the trimmed V and J ends, which lost 0 bases and 5 bases, there was a span of 11 bases. This CDR3 is built from 14 residues. Looked up from germline, CDR1 is SGHRS and CDR2 is YFSETQ. CDR3 protein: CASSLEETGTEAFF. CDR3 bases: TGCGCCAGCAGCTTGGAGGAGACGGGAACTGAAGCTTTCTTT.

J is TRBJ2-7 and V is TRBV5-8; 7 nucleotides agree with TRBD2. V trimming: 0 bases; J trimming: 3 bases; junction bases outside the gene matches: 6. This CDR3 region has 15 residues. Germline CDR1 SGHTS, CDR2 YDEGEE. CDR3 protein: CASSLVGGSYYEQYF. Written as DNA, the CDR3 is TGTGCCAGCAGCTTGGTGGGCGGGAGTTACTACGAGCAGTACTTC.

In DNA, the CDR3 is TGTGCCAGCAGTTACGGTAGGGGGATAAACACTGAAGCTTTCTTT. This translates into CASSYGRGINTEAFF. V usage is TRBV6-5 and J usage is TRBJ1-1; weak D call: TRBD1 (6 bases). The CDR3 is 15 residues long. V lost 2 bases and J 2 bases, leaving 12 bases between the germline ends. Germline lookup yields CDR1 MNHEY and CDR2 SVGAGI.

The rearrangement joins TRBV27 to TRBJ1-1, with D uncertain. Germline-derived CDR1 and CDR2 are MNHEY and SMNVEV (reference sequence). The CDR3 totals 13 residues. The V gene lost 3 bases and the J gene lost 4 bases, with 9 bases spanning the gap. CDR3 bases: TGTGCCAGCAGTTTCGCTCTTAGCACTGAAGCTTTCTTT. Amino acids: CASSFALSTEAFF.

The chain combines TRBV19 with TRBJ2-1, with D possibly matching TRBD2 (5 bases). This CDR3 region has 17 residues. Germline assignment: CDR1 LNHDA and CDR2 SQIVND (reference sequence). V gave up 5 bases and J gave up 0 bases, with 17 bases separating them. The CDR3 nucleotides read TGTGCCAGTAGTCCTTCCGGGGAAGCGAGCTCCTACAATGAGCAGTTCTTC. Translation gives CASSPSGEASSYNEQFF.

The chain links TRBV4-1 to TRBJ2-2; TRBD2 might be the D (6 bases). The V gene lost 2 bases and the J gene lost 4 bases, with 17 bases spanning the gap. The CDR3 consists of 17 residues. Germline values: CDR1 MGHRA, CDR2 YSYEKL. CDR3 protein: CASSQSTGTASTGELFF. The CDR3 DNA reads TGCGCCAGCAGCCAATCCACCGGGACTGCGAGCACCGGGGAGCTGTTTTTT.